The rows below give T cell receptor beta chains drawn from one sample of a study of blood T cell repertoires in COVID-19. Libraries were prepared by immunoSEQ multiplex PCR; TCRdb keeps only in-frame clonotypes and omits some of them. The sample lists 150,000 to 200,000 clones, about 83% occurring once. Sequencing was carried out using peripheral blood. The receptor set was obtained from a woman between 65 and 79 years old with COVID-19, enrolled during active disease. CDR3s include the opening cysteine and the closing phenylalanine or tryptophan. The D gene is left open where the match is weak. The size entry is marked missing in some rows and otherwise reads once, few, many or a size class.

V gene	D gene	clone size	J gene	CDR3 protein	CDR3 DNA
TRBV3-1/TRBV3-2	TRBD1	-	TRBJ1-4	CASSIRTGNEKLFF	TGTGCCAGCAGCATTAGGACAGGGAATGAAAAACTGTTTTTT
TRBV28	-	-	TRBJ1-3	CASRVRFRSGNTIYF	TGTGCCAGCCGGGTTAGGTTCCGCTCTGGAAACACCATATATTTT
TRBV6-5	-	-	TRBJ1-2	CASSSSRRNYGYTF	TGTGCCAGCAGTTCCTCAAGGAGGAACTATGGCTACACCTTC
TRBV2	-	-	TRBJ2-5	CASSERSGVPETQYF	TGTGCCAGCAGCGAGAGGTCCGGGGTCCCGGAGACCCAGTACTTC
TRBV12-3/TRBV12-4	TRBD1	-	TRBJ1-2	CASSWTGSLGYTF	TGTGCCAGCAGTTGGACAGGTTCCCTTGGCTACACCTTC
TRBV7-2	-	-	TRBJ2-7	CASSLYSLSSYEQYF	TGTGCCAGCAGCTTATACAGCCTGAGCTCCTACGAGCAGTACTTC
TRBV30	-	once	TRBJ1-4	CAWRTGGEKLFF	TGTGCCTGGAGGACAGGTGGCGAAAAACTGTTTTTT
TRBV28	-	-	TRBJ1-5	CASSQTGLGFYSNQPQHF	TGTGCCAGCAGTCAAACAGGGCTGGGGTTTTATAGCAATCAGCCCCAGCATTTT
TRBV10-3	-	-	TRBJ1-1	CATSRGEAEAFF	TGTGCCACCTCAAGAGGGGAGGCTGAAGCTTTCTTT
TRBV15	-	-	TRBJ2-7	CATGNGAYEQYF	TGTGCCACCGGGAACGGGGCCTACGAGCAGTACTTC
TRBV6-5	-	-	TRBJ1-5	CASRVGQSNQPQHF	TGTGCCAGCAGGGTAGGACAGAGCAATCAGCCCCAGCATTTT
TRBV30	-	-	TRBJ1-1	CAWRRNPNTEAFF	TGTGCCTGGAGGCGAAACCCGAACACTGAAGCTTTCTTT
TRBV7-9	-	-	TRBJ2-3	CASSLAASFTDTQYF	TGTGCCAGCAGCTTAGCGGCCTCGTTCACAGATACGCAGTATTTT
TRBV6-4	-	-	TRBJ2-2	CASSRSGTGNTGELFF	TGTGCCAGCAGTAGGAGCGGGACAGGAAACACCGGGGAGCTGTTTTTT
TRBV7-2	TRBD1	-	TRBJ1-6	CASSLKTGYSPLHF	TGTGCCAGCAGCTTAAAGACAGGGTATTCACCCCTCCACTTT
TRBV5-1	-	-	TRBJ2-1	CASSLLQGGNEQFF	TGCGCCAGCAGCTTACTACAGGGTGGCAATGAGCAGTTCTTC
TRBV5-8	-	-	TRBJ1-1	CASDQGSTEAFF	TGTGCCAGCGACCAGGGGAGCACTGAAGCTTTCTTT
TRBV2	-	-	TRBJ1-2	CASSPTALYTF	TGTGCCAGCAGTCCGACAGCTCTCTACACCTTC
TRBV5-1	TRBD1	-	TRBJ1-1	CASSLGDRATEAFF	TGCGCCAGCAGCTTGGGGGACAGGGCCACTGAAGCTTTCTTT
TRBV28	TRBD1	-	TRBJ1-1	CASTLPTGLTEAFF	TGTGCCAGCACCCTACCGACAGGGCTAACTGAAGCTTTCTTT
TRBV7-2	TRBD2	-	TRBJ2-3	CASSFLTSGGARDTQYF	TGTGCCAGCAGCTTTCTTACTAGCGGGGGGGCAAGGGATACGCAGTATTTT
TRBV9	TRBD2	once	TRBJ2-1	CASSVGGGASEQFF	TGTGCCAGCAGCGTAGGCGGGGGGGCAAGTGAGCAGTTCTTC
TRBV2	TRBD1	-	TRBJ1-2	CASSVTGGYGYTF	TGTGCCAGCAGTGTGACAGGGGGCTATGGCTACACCTTC
TRBV2	TRBD2	-	TRBJ2-1	CASSVVASGGSNEQFF	TGTGCCAGCAGCGTGGTCGCTAGCGGGGGGAGCAATGAGCAGTTCTTC
TRBV4-1	-	-	TRBJ1-3	CASSQVNSHSGNTIYF	TGCGCCAGCAGCCAAGTTAACAGCCACTCTGGAAACACCATATATTTT
TRBV2	TRBD1	-	TRBJ2-7	CASSEALRDRVPYEQYF	TGTGCCAGCAGTGAAGCGCTCCGGGACAGGGTACCCTACGAGCAGTACTTC
TRBV28	-	-	TRBJ1-3	CASGRLGDTIYF	TGTGCCAGCGGGAGGTTGGGAGACACCATATATTTT
TRBV29-1	TRBD1	-	TRBJ2-7	CSFTGGSYEQYF	TGCAGCTTTACAGGGGGTTCCTACGAGCAGTACTTC
TRBV11-3	TRBD1	-	TRBJ2-5	CASSKRGGPQETQYF	TGTGCCAGCAGCAAAAGAGGGGGCCCCCAAGAGACCCAGTACTTC
TRBV29-1	-	-	TRBJ2-3	CSVEGGQGADTQYF	TGCAGCGTTGAGGGGGGCCAGGGGGCAGATACGCAGTATTTT
TRBV6-1	-	-	TRBJ2-7	CASSEQGGSYEQYF	TGTGCCAGCAGTGAACAGGGTGGCTCCTACGAGCAGTACTTC
TRBV19	TRBD1	-	TRBJ1-6	CASSLGQGGSPLHF	TGTGCCAGTAGTTTAGGACAGGGGGGTTCACCCCTCCACTTT
TRBV3-1/TRBV3-2	-	-	TRBJ1-2	CAGSQRRTAGGYTF	TGTGCCGGCAGCCAACGGCGGACAGCTGGAGGCTACACCTTC
TRBV6-5	TRBD1	-	TRBJ1-2	CASSFLTGEGNGYTF	TGTGCCAGCAGTTTCCTGACAGGGGAGGGAAATGGCTACACCTTC
TRBV7-8	TRBD2	-	TRBJ2-1	CASSLRGGVNNEQFF	TGTGCCAGCAGCTTACGGGGGGGAGTCAACAATGAGCAGTTCTTC
TRBV27	-	-	TRBJ2-7	CASSYGTTSREQYF	TGTGCCAGCAGCTACGGGACAACCTCGCGGGAGCAGTACTTC